A selection of T cell receptor beta chains follows, all from one sample in a study of T cell responses to AZD1222 COVID-19 vaccine. Using immunoSEQ multiplex PCR, the repertoire was profiled, and TCRdb retains in-frame clones only, with some absent. This sample has 95,000 to 100,000 clones, with just over 85% found just once. The material sequenced was peripheral blood, taken on day 0 of AZD1222 vaccination. The source is an adult in good health. CDR3s include the opening cysteine and the closing phenylalanine or tryptophan. The order of the fields is D gene, clone size, V gene, J gene, CDR3 protein, CDR3 DNA. A D gene is named only where the DNA matches it firmly. Part of the rows lack a size; the others show once, few, many or a class for expanded clones.

d_gene: -; abundance: -; v_gene: TRBV10-1; j_gene: TRBJ2-7; CDR3aa: CASSEMGFQYF; CDR3nt: TGCGCCAGCAGTGAGATGGGATTTCAGTACTTC
d_gene: -; abundance: -; v_gene: TRBV6-6; j_gene: TRBJ1-2; CDR3aa: CASSLQGGDGYTF; CDR3nt: TGTGCCAGCAGTTTACAGGGAGGGGATGGCTACACCTTC
d_gene: -; abundance: -; v_gene: TRBV29-1; j_gene: TRBJ1-4; CDR3aa: CSVDFGGANEKLFF; CDR3nt: TGCAGCGTTGATTTTGGTGGAGCTAATGAAAAACTGTTTTTT
d_gene: TRBD1; abundance: -; v_gene: TRBV6-2/TRBV6-3; j_gene: TRBJ1-5; CDR3aa: CASSRLGTANNQPQHF; CDR3nt: TGTGCCAGCAGTCGCCTCGGGACAGCGAACAATCAGCCCCAGCATTTT
d_gene: -; abundance: -; v_gene: TRBV11-3; j_gene: TRBJ2-2; CDR3aa: CASSLGGRGVLGGELFF; CDR3nt: TGTGCCAGCAGCTTAGGTGGGAGAGGGGTTCTGGGCGGGGAGCTGTTTTTT
d_gene: TRBD1; abundance: -; v_gene: TRBV2; j_gene: TRBJ1-6; CDR3aa: CASRKDRGDYNSPLHF; CDR3nt: TGTGCCAGCAGAAAAGACAGGGGAGACTATAATTCACCCCTCCACTTT
d_gene: -; abundance: once; v_gene: TRBV19; j_gene: TRBJ1-5; CDR3aa: CASSIQWQPQHF; CDR3nt: TGTGCCAGTAGTATACAGTGGCAGCCCCAGCATTTT
d_gene: -; abundance: -; v_gene: TRBV7-3; j_gene: TRBJ2-3; CDR3aa: CASSLGNIREPSTDTQYF; CDR3nt: TGTGCCAGCAGCTTAGGGAACATCCGGGAGCCCAGTACAGATACGCAGTATTTT
d_gene: TRBD1; abundance: -; v_gene: TRBV7-2; j_gene: TRBJ1-2; CDR3aa: CASSLTGLVYGYTF; CDR3nt: TGTGCCAGCAGCTTGACAGGGCTTGTCTATGGCTACACCTTC
d_gene: TRBD1; abundance: -; v_gene: TRBV10-1; j_gene: TRBJ1-1; CDR3aa: CASKDRVNTEAFF; CDR3nt: TGCGCCAGCAAGGACAGGGTGAACACTGAAGCTTTCTTT
d_gene: -; abundance: -; v_gene: TRBV7-8; j_gene: TRBJ2-1; CDR3aa: CASSKTTGALAHEQFF; CDR3nt: TGTGCCAGCAGCAAAACGACCGGCGCTTTAGCCCATGAGCAGTTCTTC
d_gene: -; abundance: -; v_gene: TRBV18; j_gene: TRBJ1-4; CDR3aa: CASSRPNEKLFF; CDR3nt: TGTGCCAGCTCACGACCTAATGAAAAACTGTTTTTT
d_gene: -; abundance: once; v_gene: TRBV7-2; j_gene: TRBJ1-2; CDR3aa: CASSFGFRANYGYTF; CDR3nt: TGTGCCAGCAGCTTCGGGTTTCGGGCTAACTATGGCTACACCTTC
d_gene: -; abundance: -; v_gene: TRBV28; j_gene: TRBJ1-1; CDR3aa: CASSLSRVTEAFF; CDR3nt: TGTGCCAGCAGTTTGTCTAGAGTTACTGAAGCTTTCTTT
d_gene: TRBD1; abundance: once; v_gene: TRBV12-3/TRBV12-4; j_gene: TRBJ1-1; CDR3aa: CASSLADRAKAFF; CDR3nt: TGTGCCAGCAGTTTAGCGGACAGGGCCAAAGCTTTCTTT
d_gene: -; abundance: -; v_gene: TRBV9; j_gene: TRBJ2-7; CDR3aa: CASSKTRSSYEQYF; CDR3nt: TGTGCCAGCAGCAAAACTAGAAGCTCCTACGAGCAGTACTTC
d_gene: -; abundance: -; v_gene: TRBV7-3; j_gene: TRBJ1-1; CDR3aa: CASSNPGQTEAFF; CDR3nt: TGTGCCAGCAGCAACCCAGGGCAGACTGAAGCTTTCTTT
d_gene: TRBD1; abundance: -; v_gene: TRBV14; j_gene: TRBJ1-1; CDR3aa: CASSQRTGWITEAFF; CDR3nt: TGTGCCAGCAGCCAACGGACAGGGTGGATCACTGAAGCTTTCTTT
d_gene: -; abundance: -; v_gene: TRBV5-4; j_gene: TRBJ1-3; CDR3aa: CASSLSINRVVSGNTIYF; CDR3nt: TGTGCCAGCAGCTTGTCCATCAACAGGGTCGTCTCTGGAAACACCATATATTTT
d_gene: TRBD2; abundance: once; v_gene: TRBV7-2; j_gene: TRBJ2-3; CDR3aa: CASSLAGRRVAGGGDTQYF; CDR3nt: TGTGCCAGCAGCTTAGCGGGGAGGAGAGTAGCGGGAGGGGGAGATACGCAGTATTTT
d_gene: -; abundance: many; v_gene: TRBV27; j_gene: TRBJ2-7; CDR3aa: CASSSRVAREQYF; CDR3nt: TGTGCCAGCAGTTCTCGGGTAGCTCGGGAGCAGTACTTC
d_gene: TRBD2; abundance: once; v_gene: TRBV9; j_gene: TRBJ2-1; CDR3aa: CASSATGLAGDEQFF; CDR3nt: TGTGCCAGCAGCGCAACTGGACTAGCGGGGGATGAGCAGTTCTTC
d_gene: -; abundance: -; v_gene: TRBV7-3; j_gene: TRBJ2-3; CDR3aa: CASSPMGSTDTQYF; CDR3nt: TGTGCCAGCAGCCCCATGGGGAGCACAGATACGCAGTATTTT
d_gene: TRBD2; abundance: -; v_gene: TRBV29-1; j_gene: TRBJ2-3; CDR3aa: CSVVASGYSTDTQYF; CDR3nt: TGCAGCGTTGTCGCTAGCGGATATAGCACAGATACGCAGTATTTT
d_gene: -; abundance: -; v_gene: TRBV3-1/TRBV3-2; j_gene: TRBJ1-4; CDR3aa: CASSQGTPGEKLFF; CDR3nt: TGTGCCAGCAGCCAAGGGACACCCGGGGAAAAACTGTTTTTT
d_gene: -; abundance: -; v_gene: TRBV30; j_gene: TRBJ1-4; CDR3aa: CAWSDTNEKLFF; CDR3nt: TGTGCCTGGAGTGATACGAATGAAAAACTGTTTTTT
d_gene: TRBD1; abundance: -; v_gene: TRBV6-5; j_gene: TRBJ1-3; CDR3aa: CASRPQGARGNTIYF; CDR3nt: TGTGCCAGCAGGCCACAGGGGGCGCGAGGAAACACCATATATTTT
d_gene: TRBD1; abundance: -; v_gene: TRBV5-1; j_gene: TRBJ1-2; CDR3aa: CASSSTGASGGGYTF; CDR3nt: TGCGCCAGCAGCTCGACAGGGGCCTCGGGGGGTGGCTACACCTTC
d_gene: -; abundance: -; v_gene: TRBV19; j_gene: TRBJ1-2; CDR3aa: CASRLTGGYGYTF; CDR3nt: TGTGCCAGTAGGCTGACAGGAGGCTATGGCTACACCTTC
d_gene: -; abundance: -; v_gene: TRBV2; j_gene: TRBJ2-7; CDR3aa: CASRVGTSYYEQYF; CDR3nt: TGTGCCAGCAGAGTTGGGACAAGTTACTACGAGCAGTACTTC
d_gene: -; abundance: -; v_gene: TRBV28; j_gene: TRBJ1-1; CDR3aa: CASSVVTEAFF; CDR3nt: TGTGCCAGCAGTGTCGTGACTGAAGCTTTCTTT
d_gene: -; abundance: once; v_gene: TRBV10-3; j_gene: TRBJ1-4; CDR3aa: CAISESSEKLFF; CDR3nt: TGTGCCATCAGTGAGTCGTCTGAAAAACTGTTTTTT
d_gene: TRBD2; abundance: -; v_gene: TRBV7-2; j_gene: TRBJ2-7; CDR3aa: CASSFSGGTYEQYF; CDR3nt: TGTGCCAGCAGCTTTAGCGGGGGTACCTACGAGCAGTACTTC
d_gene: -; abundance: -; v_gene: TRBV5-1; j_gene: TRBJ1-6; CDR3aa: CASSSKDNSPLHF; CDR3nt: TGCGCCAGCAGCTCGAAGGATAATTCACCCCTCCACTTT
d_gene: TRBD2; abundance: -; v_gene: TRBV2; j_gene: TRBJ2-7; CDR3aa: CASSEARTSAEQYF; CDR3nt: TGTGCCAGCAGTGAAGCGCGAACTAGCGCGGAGCAGTACTTC
d_gene: TRBD2; abundance: once; v_gene: TRBV7-8; j_gene: TRBJ2-7; CDR3aa: CASSLANGRGYEQYF; CDR3nt: TGTGCCAGCAGCTTAGCGAACGGGAGGGGATACGAGCAGTACTTC
d_gene: -; abundance: -; v_gene: TRBV2; j_gene: TRBJ1-2; CDR3aa: CASSPDSNYGYTF; CDR3nt: TGTGCCAGCAGTCCCGACAGTAACTATGGCTACACCTTC
d_gene: -; abundance: -; v_gene: TRBV7-9; j_gene: TRBJ1-6; CDR3aa: CASRKASGAYYSPLHF; CDR3nt: TGTGCCAGCAGAAAAGCTTCCGGGGCCTACTATTCACCCCTCCACTTT
d_gene: -; abundance: -; v_gene: TRBV11-2; j_gene: TRBJ2-3; CDR3aa: CASSFSLGTDTQYF; CDR3nt: TGTGCCAGCAGCTTCTCTCTCGGCACAGATACGCAGTATTTT
d_gene: -; abundance: -; v_gene: TRBV12-3/TRBV12-4; j_gene: TRBJ1-5; CDR3aa: CASSGTDNQPQHF; CDR3nt: TGTGCCAGCAGCGGGACGGACAATCAGCCCCAGCATTTT
d_gene: TRBD2; abundance: -; v_gene: TRBV7-2; j_gene: TRBJ2-1; CDR3aa: CASSLSISGRKNEQFF; CDR3nt: TGTGCCAGCAGCTTATCGATTAGCGGGAGGAAAAATGAGCAGTTCTTC
d_gene: TRBD1; abundance: -; v_gene: TRBV5-6; j_gene: TRBJ2-7; CDR3aa: CASSYGQGTEQYF; CDR3nt: TGTGCCAGCAGCTACGGACAGGGTACCGAGCAGTACTTC
d_gene: -; abundance: -; v_gene: TRBV14; j_gene: TRBJ2-1; CDR3aa: CASSPEGQPYNEQFF; CDR3nt: TGTGCCAGCAGCCCCGAGGGCCAACCATACAATGAGCAGTTCTTC
d_gene: -; abundance: -; v_gene: TRBV11-2; j_gene: TRBJ2-7; CDR3aa: CASSRGVEQYF; CDR3nt: TGTGCCAGCAGTAGGGGCGTCGAGCAGTACTTC
d_gene: -; abundance: -; v_gene: TRBV7-2; j_gene: TRBJ2-2; CDR3aa: CASSLDSGNTGELFF; CDR3nt: TGTGCCAGCAGCTTAGATTCGGGGAACACCGGGGAGCTGTTTTTT
d_gene: -; abundance: -; v_gene: TRBV27; j_gene: TRBJ1-2; CDR3aa: CASSFRLNYGYTF; CDR3nt: TGTGCCAGCAGTTTTCGGTTGAACTATGGCTACACCTTC
d_gene: TRBD2; abundance: few; v_gene: TRBV10-3; j_gene: TRBJ2-2; CDR3aa: CAISESRLALSGTGELFF; CDR3nt: TGTGCCATCAGTGAGTCGAGACTAGCGCTCTCGGGCACCGGGGAGCTGTTTTTT
d_gene: TRBD1; abundance: -; v_gene: TRBV9; j_gene: TRBJ1-4; CDR3aa: CASSVAGQGREKLFF; CDR3nt: TGTGCCAGCAGCGTAGCGGGACAGGGTCGTGAAAAACTGTTTTTT
d_gene: -; abundance: -; v_gene: TRBV7-6; j_gene: TRBJ2-3; CDR3aa: CAGEGGYRVSTDTQYF; CDR3nt: TGTGCCGGCGAGGGGGGCTACCGGGTGTCGACAGATACGCAGTATTTT
d_gene: -; abundance: -; v_gene: TRBV7-9; j_gene: TRBJ2-2; CDR3aa: CASSQGMTGELFF; CDR3nt: TGTGCCAGCAGCCAGGGGATGACCGGGGAGCTGTTTTTT
d_gene: TRBD1; abundance: -; v_gene: TRBV9; j_gene: TRBJ1-4; CDR3aa: CASSVGQGAYEKLFF; CDR3nt: TGTGCCAGCAGCGTCGGACAGGGGGCGTATGAAAAACTGTTTTTT
d_gene: TRBD1; abundance: -; v_gene: TRBV28; j_gene: TRBJ2-6; CDR3aa: CASSLFLPGTGDPHSGANVLTF; CDR3nt: TGTGCCAGCAGTTTATTTCTTCCCGGGACAGGGGACCCGCACTCTGGGGCCAACGTCCTGACTTTC
d_gene: -; abundance: -; v_gene: TRBV19; j_gene: TRBJ2-6; CDR3aa: CASSLTGAGSGANVLTF; CDR3nt: TGTGCCAGTAGTCTGACGGGGGCCGGGTCTGGGGCCAACGTCCTGACTTTC